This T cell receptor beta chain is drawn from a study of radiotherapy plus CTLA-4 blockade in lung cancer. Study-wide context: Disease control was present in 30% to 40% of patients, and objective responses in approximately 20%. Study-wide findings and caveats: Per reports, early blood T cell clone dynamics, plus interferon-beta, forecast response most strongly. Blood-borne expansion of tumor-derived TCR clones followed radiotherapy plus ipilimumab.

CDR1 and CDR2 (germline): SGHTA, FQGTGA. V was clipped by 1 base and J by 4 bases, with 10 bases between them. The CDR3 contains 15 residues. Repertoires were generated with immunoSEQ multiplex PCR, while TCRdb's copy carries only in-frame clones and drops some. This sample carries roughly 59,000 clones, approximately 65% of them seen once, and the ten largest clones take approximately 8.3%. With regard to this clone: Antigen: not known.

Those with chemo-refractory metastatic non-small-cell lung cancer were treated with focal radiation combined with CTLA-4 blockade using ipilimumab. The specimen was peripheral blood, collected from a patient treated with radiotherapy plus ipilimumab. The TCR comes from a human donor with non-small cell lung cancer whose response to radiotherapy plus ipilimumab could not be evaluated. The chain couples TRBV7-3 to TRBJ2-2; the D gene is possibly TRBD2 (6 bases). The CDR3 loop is CASSLIGGVTGELFF. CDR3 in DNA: TGTGCCAGCAGCTTAATTGGCGGGGTCACCGGGGAGCTGTTTTTT.